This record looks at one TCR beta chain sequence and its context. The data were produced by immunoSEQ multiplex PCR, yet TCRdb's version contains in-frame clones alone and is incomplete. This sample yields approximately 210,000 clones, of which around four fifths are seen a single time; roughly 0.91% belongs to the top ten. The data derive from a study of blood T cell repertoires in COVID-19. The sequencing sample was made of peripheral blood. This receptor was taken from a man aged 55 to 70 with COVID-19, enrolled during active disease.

CDR3 region: CASSAWRGDEAFF. Written as DNA, the CDR3 is TGTGCCAGCAGCGCTTGGCGGGGGGATGAAGCTTTCTTT. The chain links TRBV7-9 to TRBJ1-1; a weak D match, TRBD1 (5 bases). V was shortened by 5 bases and J by 7 bases, with 14 bases between the two germline ends. Germline V lookup: CDR1 SEHNR, CDR2 FQNEAQ (reference sequence). This CDR3 spans 13 amino acids.